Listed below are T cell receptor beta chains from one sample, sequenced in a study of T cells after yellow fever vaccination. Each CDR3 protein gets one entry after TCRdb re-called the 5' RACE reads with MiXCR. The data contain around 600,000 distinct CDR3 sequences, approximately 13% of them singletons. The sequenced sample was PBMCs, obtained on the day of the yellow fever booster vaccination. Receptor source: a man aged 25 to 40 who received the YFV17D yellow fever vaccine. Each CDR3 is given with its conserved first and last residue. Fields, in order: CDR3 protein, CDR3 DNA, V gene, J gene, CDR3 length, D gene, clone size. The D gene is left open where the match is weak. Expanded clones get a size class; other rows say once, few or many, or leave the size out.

CDR3: CASSYYSGTAYF
DNA: TGTGCCAGCAGTTACTATTCCGGGACAGCGTACTTC
V: TRBV6-2/TRBV6-3
J: TRBJ2-5
length: 12
D: TRBD1
size: many

CDR3: CASSSTDPQRAPLHF
DNA: TGTGCCAGCAGCTCAACGGACCCCCAAAGGGCACCCCTCCACTTT
V: TRBV7-8
J: TRBJ1-6
length: 15
D: .
size: .

CDR3: CASSPSDRSQETQYF
DNA: TGTGCCAGCAGCCCCTCAGACAGGAGCCAAGAGACCCAGTACTTC
V: TRBV3-1
J: TRBJ2-5
length: 15
D: .
size: .

CDR3: CAWSPRTSGRASYNEQFF
DNA: TGTGCCTGGAGCCCCAGGACTAGCGGGAGGGCCTCCTACAATGAGCAGTTCTTC
V: TRBV30
J: TRBJ2-1
length: 18
D: TRBD2
size: .

CDR3: CASRGSGANVLTF
DNA: TGTGCCAGCAGGGGGTCTGGGGCCAACGTCCTGACTTTC
V: TRBV6-1
J: TRBJ2-6
length: 13
D: .
size: many

CDR3: CASSYSGRGEAFF
DNA: TGTGCCAGCAGTTACTCTGGCAGGGGGGAAGCTTTCTTT
V: TRBV6-5
J: TRBJ1-1
length: 13
D: TRBD1
size: once

CDR3: CASSLVAGTENEKLFF
DNA: TGTGCCAGCAGCTTAGTGGCTGGGACAGAGAATGAAAAACTGTTTTTT
V: TRBV7-2
J: TRBJ1-4
length: 16
D: TRBD1
size: few

CDR3: CSATQGDGYNEQFF
DNA: TGCAGTGCTACACAGGGTGACGGGTACAATGAGCAGTTCTTC
V: TRBV20-1
J: TRBJ2-1
length: 14
D: .
size: few

CDR3: CSARNGAPLLSGANVLTF
DNA: TGCAGTGCCCGGAATGGGGCCCCCTTACTCTCTGGGGCCAACGTCCTGACTTTC
V: TRBV20-1
J: TRBJ2-6
length: 18
D: .
size: .

CDR3: CASNDNRVQEQYF
DNA: TGTGCCAGCAACGACAACCGGGTTCAAGAGCAGTACTTC
V: TRBV6-2/TRBV6-3
J: TRBJ2-7
length: 13
D: .
size: few

CDR3: CATAVLPSTDTQYF
DNA: TGTGCCACCGCGGTACTTCCCAGCACAGATACGCAGTATTTT
V: TRBV25-1
J: TRBJ2-3
length: 14
D: .
size: few

CDR3: CASSLAGGFTEAFF
DNA: TGTGCCAGCAGCTTAGCGGGCGGGTTCACTGAAGCTTTCTTT
V: TRBV7-2
J: TRBJ1-1
length: 14
D: .
size: .

CDR3: CASRPHKNTGELFF
DNA: TGTGCCAGCAGGCCCCACAAAAACACCGGGGAGCTGTTTTTT
V: TRBV12-3/TRBV12-4
J: TRBJ2-2
length: 14
D: .
size: many

CDR3: CASSIGRGETQYF
DNA: TGTGCCAGTAGTATAGGGAGGGGCGAGACCCAGTACTTC
V: TRBV19
J: TRBJ2-5
length: 13
D: .
size: .

CDR3: CASSTLQGPFQETQYF
DNA: TGTGCCAGCAGCACGCTACAGGGGCCCTTCCAAGAGACCCAGTACTTC
V: TRBV5-4
J: TRBJ2-5
length: 16
D: TRBD1
size: few

CDR3: CASSFVGSGMVGPGVQFF
DNA: TGTGCCAGCAGTTTTGTTGGTAGCGGGATGGTGGGGCCAGGCGTGCAGTTCTTC
V: TRBV12-3/TRBV12-4
J: TRBJ2-1
length: 18
D: TRBD2
size: .

CDR3: CASSGGQGETQYF
DNA: TGCGCCAGCAGCGGGGGACAGGGCGAGACCCAGTACTTC
V: TRBV5-1
J: TRBJ2-5
length: 13
D: TRBD1
size: many

CDR3: CASRQTGGMEAFF
DNA: TGTGCCAGCAGGCAGACAGGGGGAATGGAAGCTTTCTTT
V: TRBV12-3/TRBV12-4
J: TRBJ1-1
length: 13
D: TRBD1
size: many

CDR3: CASSYYLAGGADTQYF
DNA: TGTGCCAGCAGTTACTATCTAGCGGGGGGCGCAGATACGCAGTATTTT
V: TRBV6-5
J: TRBJ2-3
length: 16
D: TRBD2
size: .

CDR3: CASSGLISYNEQFF
DNA: TGTGCCAGCAGTGGACTAATCTCCTACAATGAGCAGTTCTTC
V: TRBV5-6
J: TRBJ2-1
length: 14
D: .
size: few

CDR3: CSARDFGGEATNEKLFF
DNA: TGCAGTGCTAGAGATTTTGGGGGGGAAGCAACTAATGAAAAACTGTTTTTT
V: TRBV20-1
J: TRBJ1-4
length: 17
D: .
size: few

CDR3: CASSQTRLAGLNEQFF
DNA: TGTGCCAGCAGCCAAACACGACTAGCGGGATTAAATGAGCAGTTCTTC
V: TRBV3-1
J: TRBJ2-1
length: 16
D: TRBD2
size: few

CDR3: CASRVSSLNQPQHF
DNA: TGTGCCAGTCGTGTAAGCAGCTTAAATCAGCCCCAGCATTTT
V: TRBV12-3/TRBV12-4
J: TRBJ1-5
length: 14
D: .
size: .

CDR3: CSAEVWGEGSTGELFF
DNA: TGCAGTGCCGAGGTTTGGGGGGAGGGCTCCACCGGGGAGCTGTTTTTT
V: TRBV20-1
J: TRBJ2-2
length: 16
D: TRBD2
size: .

CDR3: CASSEWLADTQYF
DNA: TGTGCCAGCAGTGAATGGCTCGCAGATACGCAGTATTTT
V: TRBV25-1
J: TRBJ2-3
length: 13
D: .
size: .

CDR3: CSASGVTQPQHF
DNA: TGCAGTGCGTCGGGAGTGACTCAGCCCCAGCATTTT
V: TRBV20-1
J: TRBJ1-5
length: 12
D: .
size: .

CDR3: CATSGSGYSYEQYF
DNA: TGTGCCACCAGCGGTAGTGGTTACTCCTACGAGCAGTACTTC
V: TRBV15
J: TRBJ2-7
length: 14
D: .
size: .

CDR3: CASSFGTGGSGGEKLFF
DNA: TGTGCCAGCAGCTTCGGGACAGGGGGATCCGGAGGTGAAAAACTGTTTTTT
V: TRBV7-9
J: TRBJ1-4
length: 17
D: TRBD1
size: few

CDR3: CASSPQTSGNTIYF
DNA: TGTGCCAGCAGCCCCCAAACCTCTGGAAACACCATATATTTT
V: TRBV7-2
J: TRBJ1-3
length: 14
D: .
size: many

CDR3: CASSFRTGDIKLFF
DNA: TGTGCCAGCAGTTTTCGGACAGGAGATATAAAACTGTTTTTT
V: TRBV12-3/TRBV12-4
J: TRBJ1-4
length: 14
D: TRBD1
size: many

CDR3: CASSFNQDTQYF
DNA: TGTGCCAGCAGCTTTAACCAAGACACCCAGTACTTC
V: TRBV5-4
J: TRBJ2-5
length: 12
D: .
size: .

CDR3: CASRLAPTVSNYGYTF
DNA: TGTGCCAGCAGGTTAGCCCCTACGGTCTCTAACTATGGCTACACCTTC
V: TRBV12-3/TRBV12-4
J: TRBJ1-2
length: 16
D: .
size: .

CDR3: CASGLVVGASNQPQHF
DNA: TGTGCTAGTGGTTTGGTCGTGGGCGCGAGCAATCAGCCCCAGCATTTT
V: TRBV12-5
J: TRBJ1-5
length: 16
D: .
size: few

CDR3: CASTYHRGWSYEQYF
DNA: TGTGCCAGTACCTACCACCGAGGATGGTCCTACGAGCAGTACTTC
V: TRBV19
J: TRBJ2-7
length: 15
D: .
size: few

CDR3: CASTKQGNGYTF
DNA: TGTGCCAGCACTAAACAGGGGAATGGCTACACCTTC
V: TRBV6-5
J: TRBJ1-2
length: 12
D: TRBD1
size: few

CDR3: CSAMTGGTEAFF
DNA: TGCAGTGCAATGACAGGGGGTACTGAAGCTTTCTTT
V: TRBV20-1
J: TRBJ1-1
length: 12
D: TRBD1
size: .

CDR3: CAFCLQGTGGSLLVQQYF
DNA: TGTGCCTTCTGTTTACAGGGGACAGGGGGAAGCCTATTAGTGCAGCAGTACTTC
V: TRBV2
J: TRBJ2-7
length: 18
D: TRBD1
size: .

CDR3: CAISTGPNEQYF
DNA: TGTGCCATCAGCACAGGGCCCAACGAGCAGTACTTC
V: TRBV5-6
J: TRBJ2-7
length: 12
D: .
size: .

CDR3: CASSLSPGQGTYEQYF
DNA: TGTGCCAGCAGTTTGTCTCCGGGACAGGGCACCTACGAGCAGTACTTC
V: TRBV27
J: TRBJ2-7
length: 16
D: TRBD1
size: .

CDR3: CASSSQGGADGELFF
DNA: TGTGCCAGCAGTTCACAGGGAGGCGCGGACGGGGAGCTGTTTTTT
V: TRBV7-3
J: TRBJ2-2
length: 15
D: .
size: .